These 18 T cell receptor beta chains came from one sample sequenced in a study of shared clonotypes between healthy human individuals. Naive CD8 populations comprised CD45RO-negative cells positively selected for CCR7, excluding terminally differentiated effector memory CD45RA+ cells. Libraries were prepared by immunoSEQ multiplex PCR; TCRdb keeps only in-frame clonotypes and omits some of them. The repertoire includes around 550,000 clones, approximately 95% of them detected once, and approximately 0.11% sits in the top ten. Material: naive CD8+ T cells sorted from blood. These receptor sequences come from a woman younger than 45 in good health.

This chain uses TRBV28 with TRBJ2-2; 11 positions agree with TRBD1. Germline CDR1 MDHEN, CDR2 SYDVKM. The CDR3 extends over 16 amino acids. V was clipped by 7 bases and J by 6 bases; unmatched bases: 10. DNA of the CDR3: TGTGCCAGCAACGGACAGGGGGCGTCAAGTCCCGGGGAGCTGTTTTTT. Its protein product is CASNGQGASSPGELFF.

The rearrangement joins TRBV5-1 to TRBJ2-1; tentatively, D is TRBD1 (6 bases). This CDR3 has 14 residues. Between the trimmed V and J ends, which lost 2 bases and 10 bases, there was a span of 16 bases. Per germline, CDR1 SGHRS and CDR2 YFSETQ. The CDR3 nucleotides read TGCGCCAGCAGCTTTGGCAGGGGATCTCTGGAGCAGTTCTTC. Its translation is CASSFGRGSLEQFF.

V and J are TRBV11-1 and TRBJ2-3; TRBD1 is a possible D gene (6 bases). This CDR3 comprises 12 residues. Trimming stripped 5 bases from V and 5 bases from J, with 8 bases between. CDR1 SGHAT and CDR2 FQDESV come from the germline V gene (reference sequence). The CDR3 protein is CASSQQGDTQYF. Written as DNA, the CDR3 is TGTGCCAGCAGCCAACAGGGAGATACGCAGTATTTT.

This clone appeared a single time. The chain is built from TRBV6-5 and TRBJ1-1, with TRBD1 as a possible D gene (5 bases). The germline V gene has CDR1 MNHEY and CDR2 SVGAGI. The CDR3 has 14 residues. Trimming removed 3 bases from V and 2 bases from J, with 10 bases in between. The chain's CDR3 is CASSYGRTNTEAFF. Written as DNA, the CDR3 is TGTGCCAGCAGTTATGGGCGGACAAACACTGAAGCTTTCTTT.

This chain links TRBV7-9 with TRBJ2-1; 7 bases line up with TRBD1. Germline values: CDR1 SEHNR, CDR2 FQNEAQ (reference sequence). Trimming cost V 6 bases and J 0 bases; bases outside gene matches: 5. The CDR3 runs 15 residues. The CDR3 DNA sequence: TGTGCCAGCAGTTCCCGGACAGGCTCCTACAATGAGCAGTTCTTC. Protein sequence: CASSSRTGSYNEQFF.

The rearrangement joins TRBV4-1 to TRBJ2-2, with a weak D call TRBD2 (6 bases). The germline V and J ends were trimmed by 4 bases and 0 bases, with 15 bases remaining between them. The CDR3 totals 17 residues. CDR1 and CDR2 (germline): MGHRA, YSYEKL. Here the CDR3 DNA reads TGCGCCAGCAGCCCATTAGGTCTAGCGCCGAACACCGGGGAGCTGTTTTTT. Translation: CASSPLGLAPNTGELFF.

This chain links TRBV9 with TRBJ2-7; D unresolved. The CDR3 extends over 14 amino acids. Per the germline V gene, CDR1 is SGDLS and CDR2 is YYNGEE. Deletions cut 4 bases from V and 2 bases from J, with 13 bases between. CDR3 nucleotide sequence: TGTGCCAGCAGCCCTGTAAGGGTTCCCTACGAGCAGTACTTC. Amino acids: CASSPVRVPYEQYF.

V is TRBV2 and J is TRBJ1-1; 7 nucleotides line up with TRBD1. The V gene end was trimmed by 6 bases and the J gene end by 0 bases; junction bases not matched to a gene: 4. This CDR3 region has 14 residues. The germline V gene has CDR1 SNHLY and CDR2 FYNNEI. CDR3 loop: CASSRDSMNTEAFF. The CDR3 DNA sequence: TGTGCCAGCAGCAGGGACAGTATGAACACTGAAGCTTTCTTT.

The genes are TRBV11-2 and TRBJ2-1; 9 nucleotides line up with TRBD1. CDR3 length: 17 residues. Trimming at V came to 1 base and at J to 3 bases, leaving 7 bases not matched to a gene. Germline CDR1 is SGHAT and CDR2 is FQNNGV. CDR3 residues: CASSLGTGTGIYNEQFF. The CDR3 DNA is TGTGCCAGCAGCTTAGGGACCGGGACAGGGATCTACAATGAGCAGTTCTTC.

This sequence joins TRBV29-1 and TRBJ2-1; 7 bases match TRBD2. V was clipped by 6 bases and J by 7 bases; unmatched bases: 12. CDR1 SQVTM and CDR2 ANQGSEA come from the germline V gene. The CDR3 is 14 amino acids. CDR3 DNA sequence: TGCAGCGTATGGGGAGGGCCTCTGAGAAATGAGCAGTTCTTC. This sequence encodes CSVWGGPLRNEQFF.

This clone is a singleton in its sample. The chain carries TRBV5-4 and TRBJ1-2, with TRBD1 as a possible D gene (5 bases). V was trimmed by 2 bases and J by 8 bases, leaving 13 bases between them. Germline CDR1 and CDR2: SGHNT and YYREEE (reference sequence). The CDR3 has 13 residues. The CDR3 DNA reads TGTGCCAGCAGCTTTATGGGGGGTCGAGGCTACACCTTC. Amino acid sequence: CASSFMGGRGYTF.

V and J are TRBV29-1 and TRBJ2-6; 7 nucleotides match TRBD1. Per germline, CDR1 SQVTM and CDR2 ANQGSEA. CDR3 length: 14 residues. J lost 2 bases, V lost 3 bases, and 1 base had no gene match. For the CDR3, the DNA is TGCAGCGTTGAGGGGACAGCTGGGGCCAACGTCCTGACTTTC. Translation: CSVEGTAGANVLTF. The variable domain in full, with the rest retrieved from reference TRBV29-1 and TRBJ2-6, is SAVISQKPSRDICQRGTSLTIQCQVDSQVTMMFWYRQQPGQSLTLIATANQGSEATYESGFVIDKFPISRPNLTFSTLTVSNMSPEDSSIYLCSVEGTAGANVLTFGAGSRLTVL.

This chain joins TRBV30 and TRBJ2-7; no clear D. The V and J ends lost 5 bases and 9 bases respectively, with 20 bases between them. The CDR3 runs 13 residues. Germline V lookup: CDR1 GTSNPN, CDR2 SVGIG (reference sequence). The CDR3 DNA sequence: TGTGCCTGGTCAGACAAACCTTCCGGCGGGCAGTACTTC. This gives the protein CAWSDKPSGGQYF.

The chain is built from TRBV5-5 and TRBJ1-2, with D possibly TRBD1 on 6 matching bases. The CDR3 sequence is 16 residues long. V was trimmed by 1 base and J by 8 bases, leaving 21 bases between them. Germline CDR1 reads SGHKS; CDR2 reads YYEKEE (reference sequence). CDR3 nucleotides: TGTGCCAGCAGCTTGTATCCAGGGGTCGCCGCTGACGGCTACACCTTC. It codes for CASSLYPGVAADGYTF.

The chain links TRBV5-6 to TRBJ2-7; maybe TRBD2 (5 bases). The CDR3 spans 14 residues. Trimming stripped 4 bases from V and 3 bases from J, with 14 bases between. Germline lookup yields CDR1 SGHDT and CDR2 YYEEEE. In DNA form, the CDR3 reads TGTGCCAGCAGCATGGCCGGGGAGAACTACGAGCAGTACTTC. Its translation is CASSMAGENYEQYF.

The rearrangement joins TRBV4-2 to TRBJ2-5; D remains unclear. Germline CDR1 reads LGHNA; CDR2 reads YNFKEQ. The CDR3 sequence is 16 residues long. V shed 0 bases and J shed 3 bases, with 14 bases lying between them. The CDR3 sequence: CASSQERFINEETQYF. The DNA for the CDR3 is TGTGCCAGCAGCCAAGAGAGATTTATTAACGAAGAGACCCAGTACTTC.

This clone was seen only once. The chain's CDR3 is CASITSVGVHTQYF. CDR3 nucleotides: TGTGCCAGCATTACTAGCGTAGGGGTCCATACGCAGTATTTT. V is TRBV28 and J is TRBJ2-3; TRBD2 aligns across 7 bases. The CDR3 is made up of 14 amino acids. V lost 7 bases and J lost 7; bases outside the gene matches: 11. Germline CDR1 reads MDHEN; CDR2 reads SYDVKM.

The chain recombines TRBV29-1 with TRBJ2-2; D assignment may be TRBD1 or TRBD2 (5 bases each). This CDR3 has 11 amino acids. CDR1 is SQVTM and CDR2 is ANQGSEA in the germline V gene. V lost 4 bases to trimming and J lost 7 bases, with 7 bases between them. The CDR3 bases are TGCAGCGTTGGGGGGAGCGGGGAGCTGTTTTTT. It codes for CSVGGSGELFF.